The rows below give T cell receptor beta chains drawn from one sample of a study of blood T cell repertoires in COVID-19. Assay used: immunoSEQ multiplex PCR; TCRdb lists only in-frame clones, some missing. The table lists over 50,000 clones, approximately 89% of them singletons. Sequencing was done on a sample of peripheral blood. These receptors originate from a man in his 60s with acute or convalescent COVID-19. Both conserved end residues are part of each CDR3. Fields, in order: V gene, clone size, J gene, D gene, CDR3 DNA, CDR3 protein. The D gene is left open where the match is weak. Expanded clones get a size class; other rows say once, few or many, or leave the size out.

TRBV10-3	few	TRBJ2-7	TRBD2	TGTGCCATCAGTGTAGGACTAGCTGGGGCCTACGAGCAGTACTTC	CAISVGLAGAYEQYF
TRBV25-1	-	TRBJ2-5	TRBD2	TGTGCCGGCAGCGGGGGGTGGGACCAAGAGACCCAGTACTTC	CAGSGGWDQETQYF
TRBV28	-	TRBJ1-2	TRBD1	TGTGCCAGCAAGGGGGCACCCACCTTTGGCTACACCTTC	CASKGAPTFGYTF
TRBV20-1	-	TRBJ1-3	-	TGCAGTGCTAGTCAACTACCGGGACACAGCTCTGGAAACACCATATATTTT	CSASQLPGHSSGNTIYF
TRBV5-1	-	TRBJ1-2	-	TGCGCCAGCAGCTTGACGGGAGATGCTAACTATGGCTACACCTTC	CASSLTGDANYGYTF
TRBV19	-	TRBJ1-6	-	TGTGCCAGTAGTATCGGACAGAATAATTCACCCCTCCACTTT	CASSIGQNNSPLHF
TRBV4-2	-	TRBJ1-1	-	TGTGCCAGCAGCCAAGTCGGGATCACTGAAGCTTTCTTT	CASSQVGITEAFF
TRBV11-1	-	TRBJ1-2	TRBD1	TGTGCCAGCAGTTCCTGGGACAGGGAGGATGGCTACACCTTC	CASSSWDREDGYTF
TRBV19	once	TRBJ1-2	TRBD1	TGTGCCAGTAGTATCCTGGGACAGGGGGCGCGTGGCTACACCTTC	CASSILGQGARGYTF
TRBV7-2	-	TRBJ2-2	TRBD2	TGTGCCAGCAGCTTACGACTAGCGGGGGTAACTTTGGGCGGGGAGCTGTTTTTT	CASSLRLAGVTLGGELFF
TRBV4-3	-	TRBJ1-1	TRBD1	TGCGCCAGCAGCCAGGGACAGGGGGGAGGGACCACTGAAGCTTTCTTT	CASSQGQGGGTTEAFF
TRBV11-2	-	TRBJ1-2	TRBD1	TGTGCCAGCAGCTTCTGGACAGGGGGTGATGGCTACACCTTC	CASSFWTGGDGYTF
TRBV7-9	-	TRBJ1-2	-	TGTGCCAGCAGCTCTTCCTATGGCTACACCTTC	CASSSSYGYTF
TRBV27	-	TRBJ1-1	TRBD1	TGTGCCAGCAGTTTATATCAGGGGGCGAACACTGAAGCTTTCTTT	CASSLYQGANTEAFF
TRBV7-6	-	TRBJ2-3	TRBD1	TGTGCCAGCAGCCCAGAGGGTAGGACAGGGGGCGAAGATACGCAGTATTTT	CASSPEGRTGGEDTQYF
TRBV3-1/TRBV3-2	-	TRBJ2-3	TRBD2	TGTGCCAGCAGCCAAGCGGGGGGGCCAGGTACGCAGTATTTT	CASSQAGGPGTQYF
TRBV23-1	-	TRBJ2-1	TRBD2	TGCGCCAGCAGTCTAGGACTAGCGGGGGAGAGCTCCTACAATGAGCAGTTCTTC	CASSLGLAGESSYNEQFF
TRBV5-3	-	TRBJ2-3	-	TGTGCCAGAAGCTCCGGGACTTGGAATACGGATACGCAGTATTTT	CARSSGTWNTDTQYF
TRBV18	-	TRBJ2-1	TRBD2	TGTGCCAGCTCACCACGCCTAAGCGGGGACTCCTACAATGAGCAGTTCTTC	CASSPRLSGDSYNEQFF
TRBV30	-	TRBJ1-2	-	TGTGCCTGGTCGATACTTTCAATCTATGGCTACACCTTC	CAWSILSIYGYTF
TRBV7-2	once	TRBJ1-1	-	TGTGCCAGCAGCTCACCGGTTAGAAGGAGGGTTATGAACACTGAAGCTTTCTTT	CASSSPVRRRVMNTEAFF
TRBV5-6	-	TRBJ2-5	-	TGTGCCAGCAGCTCCGCGGAAACCGGGGAGACCCAGTACTTC	CASSSAETGETQYF
TRBV5-5	-	TRBJ2-5	TRBD1	TGTGCCAGCAGCTGGGGACAGGGGGGAGAGACCCAGTACTTC	CASSWGQGGETQYF
TRBV7-6	once	TRBJ2-2	-	TGTGCCAGCAGCCAGGACGGACTTGGGACCGGGGAGCTGTTTTTT	CASSQDGLGTGELFF
TRBV20-1	-	TRBJ1-4	-	TGCAGTGCTAGTCGAGGGGGAAGAAGTGAAAAACTGTTTTTT	CSASRGGRSEKLFF